This TCR beta chain appears in the sequencing data of a study of OX40 agonist ivuxolimab in advanced cancers. The study in broad terms: The costimulatory receptor OX40 (CD134) was targeted by ivuxolimab, a fully human IgG2 agonistic monoclonal antibody. Intravenous ivuxolimab was administered to patients every 2 weeks at six dose levels: 0.01, 0.1, 0.3, 1.5, 3 and 10 mg/kg. Of the roughly 50 dose-escalation patients, hepatocellular carcinoma was present in around 20, melanoma in approximately 15, renal cell carcinoma in 9 and head and neck cancer in 9. The dose-escalation cohort was 82.7% male with a mean age of around 64 years, ranging from about 23 to 85. Prior anti-PD-1, anti-PD-L1 or anti-CTLA-4 therapy was permitted, and checkpoint inhibitors had been received by under 50% of dose-escalation patients. Partial responses were achieved by three dose-escalation patients, of whom one had hepatocellular carcinoma and two had cutaneous melanoma. Peripheral TCRbeta sequencing was intended to test whether TCR sequence diversity was altered and clonal T-cell expansion was caused by ivuxolimab. The monotherapy dose-escalation portion (N ≈ 57 patients) of the phase I ivuxolimab trial is reported in the paper. Broader findings and caveats from the paper: After ivuxolimab, more expanded clones were found on average in CD8+ T cells than in CD4+ T cells. In the 0.1-3.0 mg/kg groups, partial responders were among the patients with the lowest normalized peripheral clonal expansion, particularly in CD8+ T cells. Low levels of normalized T-cell clonal expansion were also seen in some patients who did not respond. Antigen specificity was not determined for the clonally expanded peripheral T cells. Clonal expansion of both CD4+ and CD8+ blood T cells was observed from baseline to week 6 at doses 0.1 to 3.0 mg/kg.

Genomic DNA was extracted from sorted cells for sequencing of the TCRbeta CDR3 region. The immunoSEQ Assay was used for sequencing of TCRbeta CDR3 regions. Held by TCRdb, this immuneACCESS table contains in-frame sequences only and omits some clones. Under half of the omission traces to an unresolved V gene where checked; the cause of the rest is unknown. For this sample the table gives tens of thousands of clones, of which around nine tenths were detected only once. Of the sample, around 1% is held by the ten largest clones. The trial excluded patients who had a history of autoimmune disease or who were on systemic immunosuppression. Peripheral blood for TCR sequencing was collected from all dose cohorts at baseline, on cycle 4 day 1, and on cycle 7 day 1. Samples came from an open-label, multicenter, first-in-human phase I dose-escalation trial of ivuxolimab. Adults with locally advanced or metastatic melanoma, renal cell carcinoma, hepatocellular carcinoma or head and neck squamous cell carcinoma were enrolled in the trial. Before TCR sequencing, CD4+ T cells and CD8+ T cells from peripheral blood were sorted into separate populations.

Measured from the cysteine to the phenylalanine, the CDR3 is 14 residues long. The CDR3 DNA has 42 bases and is translated from base 1. Relative to germline, V is 3 bases shorter and J is 4 bases shorter, with 13 bases between their ends. From a lookup of the germline V gene, CDR1 and CDR2 are SGHRS and YFSETQ. Notes on this clone: This receptor's antigen is unknown. Base qualities are not recorded, but no much larger clone differs from it by a single base.

Recombination connected TRBV5-1 to TRBJ1-1, with an unclear D gene assignment. The material sequenced was CD4+ or CD8+ T cells sorted from blood, taken in a trial of the OX40 agonist ivuxolimab. This receptor was obtained from an adult with an advanced solid tumor such as melanoma, head and neck, liver or kidney cancer. The CDR3 here reads CASSSRTLSTEAFF. The sequenced DNA is TGCGCCAGCAGCTCTAGGACCCTGAGCACTGAAGCTTTCTTT.